Each of the 27 T cell receptor beta chains below was sequenced from the same sample in a study of blood T cell repertoires in COVID-19. Profiling relied on immunoSEQ multiplex PCR, and the TCRdb table lists in-frame clones only, not all of them. Of 95,000 to 100,000 clones listed, around 92% are singletons. Sample: peripheral blood. These receptors were obtained from a man aged 50 to 60 with active COVID-19.

The chain recombines TRBV27 with TRBJ2-3, with TRBD1 matching over 8 bases. The germline gives CDR1 MNHEY, CDR2 SMNVEV (reference sequence). The CDR3 runs 19 residues. After removal of 0 bases from V and 5 bases from J, the junction contained 16 bases not matched to a gene. This chain's CDR3 is CASSLSIQGTGSRRDTQYF. The CDR3 DNA reads TGTGCCAGCAGTTTATCGATTCAGGGGACAGGAAGCAGAAGAGATACGCAGTATTTT.

This CDR3 reads CASSADRASGELFF. The CDR3 DNA is TGCGCCAGCAGCGCGGACAGGGCGTCCGGGGAGCTGTTTTTT. This rearrangement joins TRBV5-1 to TRBJ2-2, with 8 nucleotides matching TRBD1. CDR3 length: 14 amino acids. CDR1 is SGHRS, CDR2 YFSETQ, per germline. With 4 bases clipped from V and 6 bases from J, the junction kept 5 bases outside the gene matches.

This rearrangement joins TRBV6-5 to TRBJ1-1; D unresolved. Per the germline V gene, CDR1 is MNHEY and CDR2 is SVGAGI. The CDR3 sequence is 14 residues long. V was trimmed by 7 bases and J by 0 bases, leaving 12 bases between them. This chain's CDR3 is CASNNERLNTEAFF. In DNA form, the CDR3 reads TGTGCCAGCAATAATGAGAGGCTGAACACTGAAGCTTTCTTT.

The genes are TRBV7-2 and TRBJ1-6; 8 nucleotides line up with TRBD1. The CDR3 length is 16 residues. After removal of 1 base from V and 16 bases from J, the junction contained 15 bases not matched to a gene. Looked up from germline, CDR1 is SGHTA and CDR2 is FQGNSA. The CDR3 coding sequence is TGTGCCAGCAGCTTAGATCCCCCCGGACAGGGAAGGGCTCTCCACTTT. Its protein product is CASSLDPPGQGRALHF.

The chain recombines TRBV19 with TRBJ2-7, with 7 positions matching TRBD1. J lost 6 bases, V lost 4 bases, and 9 bases had no gene match. Germline values: CDR1 LNHDA, CDR2 SQIVND (reference sequence). The CDR3 loop spans 14 amino acids. For the CDR3, the DNA is TGTGCCAGTAGTACGGGACAGAATTCCCCCGAGCAGTACTTC. Its translation: CASSTGQNSPEQYF.

The chain couples TRBV5-4 to TRBJ2-4, with D perhaps TRBD2 (5 bases). Deletions cut 0 bases from V and 0 bases from J, with 10 bases between. The germline gives CDR1 SGHNT, CDR2 YYREEE (reference sequence). This CDR3 has 16 amino acids. The CDR3 reads CASSLGGALAKNIQYF. The CDR3 DNA reads as TGTGCCAGCAGCTTGGGGGGAGCGCTAGCCAAAAACATTCAGTACTTC.

The V gene is TRBV10-2, the J gene TRBJ1-1; unclear D gene. Trimming left V 0 bases short and J 1 base short, with 6 bases between. Germline V gene lookup returns CDR1 WSHSY and CDR2 SAAADI. The CDR3 loop spans 14 amino acids. The CDR3 loop is CASSESAKNTEAFF. DNA for the CDR3: TGCGCCAGCAGTGAGTCAGCAAAGAACACTGAAGCTTTCTTT.

The chain carries TRBV28 and TRBJ2-7; 12 bases fit TRBD2. Germline values: CDR1 MDHEN, CDR2 SYDVKM. Trimming removed 5 bases from V and 2 bases from J; junction bases left unmatched: 1. The CDR3 extends over 14 amino acids. CDR3 bases: TGTGCCAGCAGTCGACTAGCGGGAGCCTACGAGCAGTACTTC. Protein product: CASSRLAGAYEQYF.

The rearrangement joins TRBV5-1 to TRBJ2-1, with a tentative D call TRBD1 (6 bases). The length of the CDR3 is 14 residues. Germline lookup yields CDR1 SGHRS and CDR2 YFSETQ. Trimming pared 4 bases from V and 9 bases from J, leaving 17 bases between. The CDR3 here is CASSRPRGSTEQFF. As DNA, the CDR3 is TGCGCCAGCAGCCGGCCGAGGGGGTCCACTGAGCAGTTCTTC.

V usage is TRBV24-1 and J usage is TRBJ2-3, with unresolved D. Germline V gene sequence: CDR1 KGHDR, CDR2 SFDVKD. The CDR3 extends over 11 amino acids. Deletions cut 6 bases from V and 4 bases from J, with 4 bases between. DNA of the CDR3: TGTGCCACCAGTCAGGCAGATACGCAGTATTTT. Protein sequence: CATSQADTQYF.

The chain is built from TRBV28 and TRBJ2-7; 7 bases agree with TRBD2. The J segment lost 0 bases and the V segment lost 6 bases, leaving 5 bases of the junction unmatched. CDR1 and CDR2 from the germline V gene are MDHEN and SYDVKM. The length of the CDR3 is 14 residues. The CDR3 sequence: CASRPSGGSYEQYF. CDR3 nucleotide sequence: TGTGCCAGCAGGCCTTCGGGGGGCTCCTACGAGCAGTACTTC.

V usage is TRBV5-1 and J usage is TRBJ2-3, with TRBD2 identical over 7 bases. Germline-derived CDR1 and CDR2 are SGHRS and YFSETQ. V shed 6 bases, J shed 2 bases, and the junction held 12 bases outside the gene matches. CDR3 length: 16 residues. The CDR3 nucleotides are TGCGCCAGCATGCGGGGCGGGAGTATCTACACAGATACGCAGTATTTT. Translated, it gives CASMRGGSIYTDTQYF.

This clone is a singleton in its sample. The V gene is TRBV7-2, the J gene TRBJ2-5; TRBD2 agrees at 12 bases. CDR3 length equals 15 residues. Germline values: CDR1 SGHTA, CDR2 FQGNSA. The J segment lost 9 bases and the V segment lost 8 bases, leaving 13 bases of the junction unmatched. The CDR3 reads CASATGTSGWGAQYF. The CDR3 nucleotides read TGTGCCAGCGCAACCGGGACTAGCGGGTGGGGGGCCCAGTACTTC. Full variable domain (remainder filled in from reference TRBV7-2 and TRBJ2-5): GAGVSQSPSNKVTEKGKDVELRCDPISGHTALYWYRQSLGQGLEFLIYFQGNSAPDKSGLPSDRFSAERTGGSVSTLTIQRTQQEDSAVYLCASATGTSGWGAQYFGPGTRLLVL.

The rearrangement joins TRBV7-3 to TRBJ1-2; 8 positions match TRBD1. The CDR3 totals 15 residues. Germline loops: CDR1 SGHTA, CDR2 FQGTGA. With V trimmed by 5 bases and J by 7 bases, 12 bases remained unmatched. The CDR3 region has the DNA TGTGCCAGCAGCGCGGATGGACAGGGATTGGTTGGCTACACCTTC. It translates to CASSADGQGLVGYTF.

The V and J genes are TRBV28 and TRBJ2-7; TRBD1 is a possible D gene (5 bases). CDR3 length equals 16 residues. Germline loops: CDR1 MDHEN, CDR2 SYDVKM. Deletions cut 3 bases from V and 3 bases from J, with 18 bases between. CDR3 loop: CASSLARVIVYYEQYF. The CDR3, as DNA: TGTGCCAGCAGTTTGGCCAGGGTTATTGTATACTACGAGCAGTACTTC.

CDR3 coding DNA: TGTGCCAGCAGCTTAGCAACAGGGACGAACACTGAAGCTTTCTTT. Translated: CASSLATGTNTEAFF. The chain links TRBV7-9 to TRBJ1-1, with D tentatively TRBD1 (6 bases). Germline lookup yields CDR1 SEHNR and CDR2 FQNEAQ (reference sequence). This CDR3 is 15 amino acids long. The V and J ends lost 0 bases and 1 base respectively, with 9 bases between them.

DNA of the CDR3: TGTGCCAGCAGATCACGTCCTGGACTAGCCCACAATGAGCAGTTCTTC. This sequence encodes CASRSRPGLAHNEQFF. This chain joins TRBV5-5 and TRBJ2-1; 8 nucleotides match TRBD2. The CDR3 spans 16 residues. Germline V gene lookup returns CDR1 SGHKS and CDR2 YYEKEE (reference sequence). V lost 5 bases and J lost 5; bases outside the gene matches: 12. The full variable domain, with the rest looked up from reference TRBV5-5 and TRBJ2-1, is DAGVTQSPTHLIKTRGQQVTLRCSPISGHKSVSWYQQVLGQGPQFIFQYYEKEERGRGNFPDRFSARQFPNYSSELNVNALLLGDSALYLCASRSRPGLAHNEQFFGPGTRLTVL.

V and J are TRBV19 and TRBJ2-3; possibly TRBD1 for D (5 bases). Trimming left V 8 bases short and J 5 bases short, with 14 bases between. This CDR3 contains 13 residues. CDR1 is LNHDA, CDR2 SQIVND, per germline (reference sequence). CDR3 sequence: CASGNRREDTQYF. The DNA of the CDR3 is TGTGCCAGTGGGAACAGGCGCGAAGATACGCAGTATTTT.

The V call is TRBV30, the J call TRBJ2-3, with 10 bases aligning to TRBD1. Germline V gene lookup returns CDR1 GTSNPN and CDR2 SVGIG (reference sequence). There are 13 residues in the CDR3. For the CDR3, the DNA is TGTGCATATGACAGGGGGCAAGGAGATACGCAGTATTTT. This encodes CAYDRGQGDTQYF.

The chain recombines TRBV3-1 (or the pseudogene TRBV3-2) with TRBJ1-1; D remains ambiguous. The CDR3 contains 15 residues. V dropped 2 bases and J dropped 0 bases, with 10 bases sitting between them. The germline V gene encodes CDR1 LGHDT and CDR2 YNNKEL (reference sequence). The CDR3 loop is CASSQSSLMNTEAFF. In DNA form, the CDR3 reads TGTGCCAGCAGCCAAAGTAGCTTAATGAACACTGAAGCTTTCTTT.

This clone has just a few counts. J is TRBJ1-1 and V is TRBV5-1, with 7 positions matching TRBD1. Trimming at V came to 0 bases and at J to 7 bases, leaving 9 bases not matched to a gene. This CDR3 spans 15 amino acids. Germline V lookup: CDR1 SGHRS, CDR2 YFSETQ. DNA of the CDR3: TGCGCCAGCAGCTTGGCCCTTTTGACAGGGAATGAAGCTTTCTTT. Amino acids: CASSLALLTGNEAFF.

The CDR3, as DNA: TGTGCCAGCTCACGACAGGTAGACTACAATGAGCAGTTCTTC. This translates into CASSRQVDYNEQFF. V is TRBV18 and J is TRBJ2-1, with D maybe TRBD1 (6 bases). V was pared by 4 bases and J by 3 bases, with 10 bases between. The length of the CDR3 is 14 residues. Germline-derived CDR1 and CDR2 are KGHSH and LQKENI. The full variable domain, its missing parts supplied by reference TRBV18 and TRBJ2-1, is NAGVMQNPRHLVRRRGQEARLRCSPMKGHSHVYWYRQLPEEGLKFMVYLQKENIIDESGMPKERFSAEFPKEGPSILRIQQVVRGDSAAYFCASSRQVDYNEQFFGPGTRLTVL.

The V gene is TRBV6-5, the J gene TRBJ1-1; TRBD1 might be the D (6 bases). Germline V gene lookup returns CDR1 MNHEY and CDR2 SVGAGI. The CDR3 is 14 residues long. V was pared by 7 bases and J by 0 bases, with 12 bases between. The CDR3 sequence is CASTNRDLNTEAFF. The CDR3 nucleotides read TGTGCCAGCACCAACAGGGACCTGAACACTGAAGCTTTCTTT.

This clone was detected only once. The chain carries TRBV2 and TRBJ1-2; weak D call: TRBD1 (6 bases). The CDR3 is 14 residues long. The V and J ends lost 3 bases and 4 bases respectively, with 12 bases between them. Germline V gene lookup returns CDR1 SNHLY and CDR2 FYNNEI. Written as DNA, the CDR3 is TGTGCCAGCAGTGATCAGGGGAAGGCCTATGGCTACACCTTC. It is translated as CASSDQGKAYGYTF.

V usage is TRBV24-1 and J usage is TRBJ1-4; D unresolved. Between the trimmed V and J ends, which lost 3 bases and 8 bases, there was a span of 15 bases. The CDR3 length is 15 residues. The germline V gene encodes CDR1 KGHDR and CDR2 SFDVKD. The CDR3 region is CATSDPGPSGEKLFF. The CDR3 nucleotides read TGTGCCACCAGTGATCCGGGCCCGAGCGGGGAAAAACTGTTTTTT.

V usage is TRBV27 and J usage is TRBJ2-1; TRBD1 matches at 9 bases. In germline, CDR1 is MNHEY, CDR2 SMNVEV (reference sequence). This CDR3 has 15 amino acids. V trimming: 3 bases; J trimming: 4 bases; junction bases outside the gene matches: 4. Here the CDR3 DNA reads TGTGCCAGCAGTTTCGGGACAGGGTCGTACAATGAGCAGTTCTTC. Translated: CASSFGTGSYNEQFF.

This clone has only one observation. The CDR3 region is CATSRERRNTEAFF. In DNA, the CDR3 is TGTGCCACCAGCAGAGAGAGGCGGAACACTGAAGCTTTCTTT. The V call is TRBV15, the J call TRBJ1-1; D is unresolved. CDR1 is LNHNV, CDR2 YYDKDF, per germline (reference sequence). The CDR3 is 14 residues long. V lost 0 bases and J 1 base, leaving 6 bases between the germline ends.